Only a few counts were recorded for the clone carrying this TCR beta chain. As yet, its antigen is unknown. The data belong to a study of cytomegalovirus exposure and HLA in healthy donors. Study-wide findings and caveats: It was assumed in the presence/absence analyses that sequencing depth was roughly uniform across donors. Previous analysis showed most TCR beta V segments were productive about 87% or about 30% of the time. Later genetic work tied a missense DCLRE1C variant to beta-chain V and J trimming.

The V segment lost 1 base and the J segment 6 bases; nucleotides outside the gene matches: 5. The CDR3 sequence is 15 residues long. Germline V gives CDR1 MNHNS, CDR2 SASEGT. Vbeta (60) and Jbeta (13) primers were used in the PCR. Produced via immunoSEQ multiplex PCR; TCRdb's table is partial and in-frame only. The sample includes 100,000 to 150,000 clones, roughly a tenth of them seen just once. The chain joins TRBV6-1 to TRBJ1-5; 8 positions match TRBD1. The source material was PBMCs. This clonotype originated in a woman under 30 in good health and CMV-seropositive. The CDR3 loop reads CASSEGQGASQPQHF. As DNA, the CDR3 is TGTGCCAGCAGTGAAGGCCAGGGGGCGAGTCAGCCCCAGCATTTT.